The clone carrying this TCR beta chain was counted between two and nine times. Profiled with immunoSEQ multiplex PCR; TCRdb holds only in-frame clones, not every one. The sample lists tens of thousands of clones; about three quarters were seen once. This specimen comes from a study of OX40 agonist ivuxolimab in advanced cancers. V lost 3 bases to trimming and J lost 2 bases; unmatched junction nucleotides: 7. Germline CDR1 SGHRS, CDR2 YFSETQ. The CDR3 is made up of 15 amino acids. The TCR comes from an adult with an advanced solid tumor such as melanoma, head and neck, liver or kidney cancer. The sample consisted of CD4+ or CD8+ T cells sorted from blood, taken in a trial of the OX40 agonist ivuxolimab. The V and J genes are TRBV5-1 and TRBJ2-7; TRBD2 matches at 8 bases. CDR3 sequence (DNA): TGCGCCAGCAGCTCTGCAGGCGGGGGGCCCTACGAGCAGTACTTC. Translating gives CASSSAGGGPYEQYF.